The 20 T cell receptor beta chains presented below share a single source sample, sequenced in a study of OX40 agonist ivuxolimab in advanced cancers. Produced via immunoSEQ multiplex PCR; TCRdb's table is partial and in-frame only. The sample shows approximately 90,000 clones, around 88% of them seen only once. The starting material was CD4+ or CD8+ T cells sorted from blood, obtained in a trial of the OX40 agonist ivuxolimab. Receptors were obtained from an adult with an advanced solid tumor such as melanoma, head and neck, liver or kidney cancer.

The rearrangement joins TRBV5-1 to TRBJ2-7; possible D gene TRBD2, 5 bases. The CDR3 runs to 15 residues. Germline V lookup: CDR1 SGHRS, CDR2 YFSETQ. V shed 4 bases and J shed 7 bases, with 21 bases lying between them. Written as DNA, the CDR3 is TGCGCCAGCAGCCGCGGGTTAGGGTCTACTACGGAGCAGTACTTC. This translates into CASSRGLGSTTEQYF.

The chain uses TRBV27 and TRBJ2-1; TRBD2 agrees at 12 bases. Germline V gene sequence: CDR1 MNHEY, CDR2 SMNVEV (reference sequence). The CDR3 length is 15 residues. Unmatched junction bases numbered 13, after V lost 7 bases and J lost 12 bases. As DNA, the CDR3 is TGTGCCAGCACCGTTGGGGCTAGCGGGAGGGGGGGGCAGTTCTTC. Its translation: CASTVGASGRGGQFF.

This chain links TRBV2 with TRBJ2-7; D might be TRBD2 (5 bases). Germline assignment: CDR1 SNHLY and CDR2 FYNNEI. The CDR3 length is 12 residues. V dropped 4 bases and J dropped 4 bases, with 8 bases sitting between them. The CDR3 here is CASSAEEYEQYF. In nucleotides, the CDR3 is TGTGCCAGCAGTGCGGAGGAGTACGAGCAGTACTTC.

The J gene is TRBJ2-2, the V gene TRBV5-4, with D unresolved. The V gene lost 4 bases and the J gene lost 3 bases, with 10 bases spanning the gap. CDR3 length: 14 amino acids. CDR1 is SGHNT and CDR2 is YYREEE in the germline V gene (reference sequence). In DNA form, the CDR3 reads TGTGCCAGCAGCCAATCGTCTTACACCGGGGAGCTGTTTTTT. Translated: CASSQSSYTGELFF.

The chain joins TRBV5-1 to TRBJ1-2; D remains unclear. The CDR3 contains 15 residues. V lost 0 bases, J lost 0 bases, and 9 bases lay in between. Germline V gene lookup returns CDR1 SGHRS and CDR2 YFSETQ. CDR3 sequence: CASSLGQATNYGYTF. In DNA, the CDR3 is TGCGCCAGCAGCTTGGGGCAGGCCACTAACTATGGCTACACCTTC.

The gene calls are TRBV7-2 and TRBJ2-3, with 8 nucleotides matching TRBD1. This CDR3 is 14 amino acids long. V was pared by 10 bases and J by 2 bases, with 8 bases of the junction left unmatched. Per the germline V gene, CDR1 is SGHTA and CDR2 is FQGNSA. In DNA, the CDR3 is TGTGCCACCGCCCGGGACAGGAACACAGATACGCAGTATTTT. The encoded protein is CATARDRNTDTQYF.

V usage is TRBV11-3 and J usage is TRBJ1-4; no reliable D call. The CDR3 has 14 residues. CDR1 is SGHNT, CDR2 YENEEA, per germline. Trimming pared 0 bases from V and 14 bases from J, leaving 16 bases between. The CDR3 nucleotides read TGTGCCAGCAGCTTAGACCTCTTGGGGAGGTGGCTGTTTTTT. As protein: CASSLDLLGRWLFF. The whole variable domain, filled in from reference TRBV11-3 and TRBJ1-4, reads EAGVVQSPRYKIIEKKQPVAFWCNPISGHNTLYWYLQNLGQGPELLIRYENEEAVDDSQLPKDRFSAERLKGVDSTLKIQPAELGDSAVYLCASSLDLLGRWLFFGSGTQLSVL.

This chain joins TRBV27 and TRBJ2-1; 8 bases line up with TRBD1. CDR3 length: 15 residues. V gave up 5 bases and J gave up 9 bases; unmatched junction bases: 12. CDR1 and CDR2 from the germline V gene are MNHEY and SMNVEV (reference sequence). Here the CDR3 DNA reads TGTGCCAGCAGTCACAGGGGGGAAAAGGGGAGTGAGCAGTTCTTC. Its protein product is CASSHRGEKGSEQFF.

The chain combines TRBV7-9 with TRBJ2-7; TRBD2 agrees at 9 bases. Trimming at V came to 3 bases and at J to 2 bases, leaving 5 bases not matched to a gene. CDR3 size: 15 residues. From germline, CDR1 is SEHNR and CDR2 FQNEAQ (reference sequence). Written as DNA, the CDR3 is TGTGCCAGCAGCTTGCGCCTAGCGGGACCCTACGAGCAGTACTTC. Translation gives CASSLRLAGPYEQYF.

V gene TRBV27 combines with J gene TRBJ2-7, with D possibly being TRBD1 or TRBD2 (5 bases each). CDR3 length: 15 amino acids. CDR1 and CDR2 from the germline V gene are MNHEY and SMNVEV (reference sequence). V lost 5 bases to trimming and J lost 7 bases, with 21 bases between them. The CDR3 spells CASSPGTLEAIEQYF. Here the CDR3 DNA reads TGTGCCAGCAGTCCCGGGACCCTGGAGGCGATAGAGCAGTACTTC.

This sequence joins TRBV27 and TRBJ2-1; 7 bases map to TRBD2. This CDR3 contains 15 residues. Trimming cost V 3 bases and J 4 bases; bases outside gene matches: 6. CDR1 and CDR2 (germline): MNHEY, SMNVEV (reference sequence). CDR3 sequence reads: CASSLGLAAYNEQFF. CDR3 DNA sequence: TGTGCCAGCAGTTTGGGGCTAGCGGCTTACAATGAGCAGTTCTTC.

The rearrangement uses TRBV27 and TRBJ2-5; 7 bases agree with TRBD2. Germline CDR1 and CDR2: MNHEY and SMNVEV (reference sequence). The CDR3 has 16 amino acids. V lost 6 bases, J lost 3 bases, and 13 bases stayed unmatched. CDR3 amino acids: CASSHGASGGEETQYF. DNA of the CDR3: TGTGCCAGCAGCCACGGGGCTAGCGGAGGTGAAGAGACCCAGTACTTC.

This clone showed up many times. This chain links TRBV11-3 with TRBJ2-1; no definite D call. The CDR3 loop spans 13 amino acids. Germline V gives CDR1 SGHNT, CDR2 YENEEA. The germline V and J ends were trimmed by 4 bases and 6 bases, with 10 bases remaining between them. CDR3 DNA: TGTGCCAGCAGCTCGGGCGGACCCAATGAGCAGTTCTTC. Its protein product is CASSSGGPNEQFF.

The chain employs TRBV5-4 and TRBJ2-1; the match to TRBD1 covers 9 bases. Germline lookup yields CDR1 SGHNT and CDR2 YYREEE (reference sequence). J was trimmed by 0 bases and V by 2 bases; bases with no gene match: 6. This CDR3 contains 17 residues. The CDR3: CASSFAPGQGSYNEQFF. The DNA of the CDR3 is TGTGCCAGCAGCTTCGCCCCGGGACAGGGCTCCTACAATGAGCAGTTCTTC.

The V call is TRBV7-2, the J call TRBJ1-5; D is perhaps TRBD1 (5 bases). The ends were cut back, 5 bases at V and 0 bases at J, with 14 bases in the middle. In germline, CDR1 is SGHTA, CDR2 FQGNSA. This CDR3 has 16 amino acids. The CDR3 DNA is TGTGCCAGCAGCCCAAGCCGGGGCTATAGCAATCAGCCCCAGCATTTT. Encoded protein: CASSPSRGYSNQPQHF.

The V gene is TRBV19, the J gene TRBJ1-5; a possible D gene is TRBD1 (5 bases). V gave up 1 base and J gave up 7 bases, with 14 bases separating them. The CDR3 is 15 amino acids. CDR1 is LNHDA and CDR2 is SQIVND in the germline V gene (reference sequence). The CDR3 DNA reads TGTGCCAGTAGTATAGTTGGGGGGGGAAGCCAGCCCCAGCATTTT. Its protein product is CASSIVGGGSQPQHF.

The chain links TRBV5-1 to TRBJ2-1; D not certain. The CDR3 loop spans 14 amino acids. Trimming removed 1 base from V and 4 bases from J, with 9 bases in between. CDR1 SGHRS and CDR2 YFSETQ come from the germline V gene. The CDR3 DNA is TGCGCCAGCAGCTTGTGGCTTACATACAATGAGCAGTTCTTC. This gives the protein CASSLWLTYNEQFF. Complete variable domain (other parts from reference TRBV5-1 and TRBJ2-1): KAGVTQTPRYLIKTRGQQVTLSCSPISGHRSVSWYQQTPGQGLQFLFEYFSETQRNKGNFPGRFSGRQFSNSRSEMNVSTLELGDSALYLCASSLWLTYNEQFFGPGTRLTVL.

The gene calls are TRBV5-1 and TRBJ2-7; 9 bases agree with TRBD1. The CDR3 covers 15 residues. V was pared by 1 base and J by 2 bases, with 4 bases of the junction left unmatched. Germline V gene data show CDR1 as SGHRS and CDR2 as YFSETQ. CDR3 nucleotides: TGCGCCAGCAGCTTGCAGGGACAGGGAACCTACGAGCAGTACTTC. Translation: CASSLQGQGTYEQYF.

There are a few counts of this clone. The rearrangement links TRBV2 to TRBJ2-5, with TRBD2 matching over 10 bases. With V trimmed by 8 bases and J by 2 bases, 8 bases remained unmatched. This CDR3 has 15 amino acids. Germline CDR1 reads SNHLY; CDR2 reads FYNNEI. The CDR3 DNA sequence: TGTGCCAGCTACCTAGCGGGGGCCAAACAAGAGACCCAGTACTTC. It specifies CASYLAGAKQETQYF. The complete variable domain, with remaining parts taken from reference TRBV2 and TRBJ2-5, reads EPEVTQTPSHQVTQMGQEVILRCVPISNHLYFYWYRQILGQKVEFLVSFYNNEISEKSEIFDDQFSVERPDGSNFTLKIRSTKLEDSAMYFCASYLAGAKQETQYFGPGTRLLVL.

This chain connects TRBV7-2 to TRBJ2-7; 12 bases align to TRBD1. Trimming took 6 bases from V and 6 from J; bases not matched to a gene: 6. CDR3 length: 14 residues. The germline V gene encodes CDR1 SGHTA and CDR2 FQGNSA. The DNA of the CDR3 is TGTGCCAGCAGTTCCGGGACAGGGGGCATCGAGCAGTACTTC. Translation: CASSSGTGGIEQYF.